This T cell receptor (beta chain) was identified during a study of blood T cell repertoires in COVID-19. Study-wide context: The analysed material was cDNA or gDNA that came from T cells, B-cell-depleted T cells, or PBMCs.

Clones were read by immunoSEQ multiplex PCR, and TCRdb kept only the in-frame ones, dropping some. The data contain 150,000 or so clones, roughly 83% of them seen just once; the ten biggest clones take up under 3.5%. Germline V gives CDR1 SQVTM, CDR2 ANQGSEA. The CDR3 length is 13 residues. J gave up 5 bases and V 3 bases, and 5 bases lay outside the gene matches. V usage is TRBV29-1 and J usage is TRBJ1-1, with 8 bases lining up with TRBD1. The clonotype comes from a woman aged 55-69 years with acute or convalescent COVID-19. Sequencing was done on a sample of peripheral blood. The CDR3 nucleotides read TGCAGCGTTGACAGGACAGGGAGGACTGAAGCTTTCTTT. It yields the protein CSVDRTGRTEAFF.